A selection of T cell receptor beta chains follows, all from one sample in a study of read filtering for tumor transcriptome and immune sequencing. TCRdb re-called the reads with MiXCR, one entry per CDR3 protein. The top ten clones hold about 10% of a sample with tens of thousands of distinct CDR3 sequences, roughly 21% of them seen once. The sample taken for sequencing was a population of CD138-negative cells sorted from bone marrow. The receptors shown here come from a donor older than 35 with multiple myeloma. The CDR3 runs from the conserved cysteine through the conserved F or W. D genes are given only for firm matches. Size tells how often a clone was seen (once, few, many) or the class of an expanded clone, and some rows leave it out.

NA,TRBJ2-3,TRBV20-1,few,CSARRRSSTDTQYF,TGCAGTGCTAGAAGGCGCTCTAGCACAGATACGCAGTATTTT
NA,TRBJ2-7,TRBV4-1,many,CASSQTIRGREQYF,TGCGCCAGCAGCCAAACAATACGGGGCCGCGAGCAGTACTTC
NA,TRBJ1-1,TRBV18,few,CASSPRASEAFF,TGTGCCAGCTCACCCCGGGCTTCGGAAGCTTTCTTT
NA,TRBJ1-2,TRBV12-3/TRBV12-4,NA,CASSLVENYGYTF,TGTGCCAGCAGTTTGGTTGAAAACTATGGCTACACCTTC
TRBD2,TRBJ2-7,TRBV19,NA,CATSHGALAGEQYF,TGTGCCACCTCGCATGGAGCACTAGCGGGCGAGCAGTACTTC
NA,TRBJ2-1,TRBV3-1,many,CASSHRPPSLLYNEQFF,TGTGCCAGCAGCCACCGCCCGCCTAGCCTCTTATACAATGAGCAGTTCTTC
NA,TRBJ2-3,TRBV5-1,many,CASSYGRPSTDTQYF,TGCGCCAGCAGCTACGGACGTCCTAGCACAGATACGCAGTATTTT
TRBD2,TRBJ2-3,TRBV5-1,many,CASKIAGAQDTQYF,TGCGCCAGCAAAATAGCGGGGGCACAGGATACGCAGTATTTT
NA,TRBJ1-5,TRBV4-1,many,CASSQDRWQPQHF,TGCGCCAGCAGCCAAGATAGGTGGCAGCCCCAGCATTTT
NA,TRBJ1-3,TRBV6-5,NA,CASKEGNGNTIYF,TGTGCCAGCAAGGAGGGGAATGGAAACACCATATATTTT
NA,TRBJ2-5,TRBV5-4,few,CASSLDGGLGETQYF,TGTGCCAGCAGCTTGGATGGGGGGCTAGGGGAGACCCAGTACTTC
NA,TRBJ2-2,TRBV28,many,CASSYPSSGELFF,TGTGCCAGCAGTTACCCTAGTTCCGGGGAGCTGTTTTTT
NA,TRBJ1-1,TRBV28,many,CASSSGAATMNTEAFF,TGTGCCAGCAGCTCAGGGGCCGCGACCATGAACACTGAAGCTTTCTTT
NA,TRBJ2-4,TRBV5-6,NA,CASSMRNVASKNIQYF,TGTGCCAGCAGCATGCGAAACGTCGCTTCCAAAAACATTCAGTACTTC
NA,TRBJ2-2,TRBV30,few,CAWSVPRTMTNTGELFF,TGTGCCTGGAGTGTACCTCGGACCATGACGAACACCGGGGAGCTGTTTTTT